A single sample gave rise to the 12 T cell receptor beta chains below, sequenced in a study of blood T cell repertoires in COVID-19 (dated by TCRdb to the early 2020s). Preparation of the library involved the immunoSEQ multiplex PCR assay. What TCRdb holds here is the immuneACCESS table cut down to in-frame rearrangements. Part of the clones is not present; checked against another copy, under half of the missing clones reflect an unresolved V gene, and the others are unexplained. Present in this sample are approximately 90,000 clones, about 88% of which were seen just once. The ten biggest clones cover around 19% of the sample. The sequenced sample consisted of peripheral blood. The receptors were gathered from a woman older than 75 with acute or convalescent COVID-19.

This chain links TRBV6-5 with TRBJ1-2; D may be TRBD1 (6 bases). CDR1 and CDR2 (germline): MNHEY, SVGAGI. This CDR3 has 13 residues. V was clipped by 5 bases and J by 2 bases, with 9 bases between them. The CDR3 reads CASSPDRNYGYTF. CDR3 nucleotides: TGTGCCAGCAGTCCCGACAGGAACTATGGCTACACCTTC.

The chain recombines TRBV5-1 with TRBJ1-3, with TRBD1 as a possible D gene (6 bases). Germline CDR1 reads SGHRS; CDR2 reads YFSETQ. The CDR3 consists of 15 residues. Trimming shortened V by 0 bases and J by 0 bases, and 7 bases separated the two germline ends. This chain's CDR3 is CASSLGQDSGNTIYF. The CDR3 DNA follows: TGCGCCAGCAGCTTGGGACAGGACTCTGGAAACACCATATATTTT.

The table lists this clone with a count of one. This chain links TRBV5-6 with TRBJ2-3; possibly TRBD2 for D (6 bases). Looked up from germline, CDR1 is SGHDT and CDR2 is YYEEEE. This CDR3 contains 12 residues. V was trimmed by 3 bases and J by 15 bases, leaving 17 bases between them. CDR3 sequence (DNA): TGTGCCAGCAGCTCTGGGACTCGAGGCAAATATTTT. The encoded protein is CASSSGTRGKYF.

The gene calls are TRBV4-1 and TRBJ1-2; TRBD1 agrees at 8 bases. The ends lost 3 bases at V and 4 bases at J; junction bases unmatched: 10. This CDR3 region has 16 residues. From germline, CDR1 is MGHRA and CDR2 YSYEKL. CDR3 nucleotide sequence: TGCGCCAGCAGCCACCCAGGGGGACAGGCCATCTATGGCTACACCTTC. Translating it yields CASSHPGGQAIYGYTF.

J is TRBJ1-1 and V is TRBV15; 8 nucleotides line up with TRBD1. Germline V gene lookup returns CDR1 LNHNV and CDR2 YYDKDF (reference sequence). Trimming at V came to 1 base and at J to 2 bases, leaving 9 bases not matched to a gene. The CDR3 consists of 17 residues. CDR3 DNA sequence: TGTGCCACCAGCAGAGCCAGGGGGCAAACCTCCAACACTGAAGCTTTCTTT. It encodes CATSRARGQTSNTEAFF. Complete variable domain (other parts from reference TRBV15 and TRBJ1-1): DAMVIQNPRYQVTQFGKPVTLSCSQTLNHNVMYWYQQKSSQAPKLLFHYYDKDFNNEADTPDNFQSRRPNTSFCFLDIRSPGLGDTAMYLCATSRARGQTSNTEAFFGQGTRLTVV.

The chain uses TRBV18 and TRBJ1-2, with no clear D. The V and J ends lost 2 bases and 8 bases respectively, with 6 bases between them. The CDR3 consists of 11 residues. Germline V gene sequence: CDR1 KGHSH, CDR2 LQKENI. The CDR3 nucleotides read TGTGCCAGCTCACCAGGGCAGGGCTACACCTTC. This translates into CASSPGQGYTF.

The V call is TRBV28, the J call TRBJ1-2, with TRBD1 as a possible D gene (5 bases). In germline, CDR1 is MDHEN, CDR2 SYDVKM. Trimming pared 2 bases from V and 0 bases from J, leaving 10 bases between. CDR3 length: 15 residues. As DNA, the CDR3 is TGTGCCAGCAGTTTAGAACGGACATCTAACTATGGCTACACCTTC. It is translated as CASSLERTSNYGYTF.

CDR3 coding DNA: TGCGCCAGCAGTGCTAGACAGGGTCGAGGCGAGACCCAGTACTTC. It codes for CASSARQGRGETQYF. The V gene is TRBV10-1, the J gene TRBJ2-5; 7 bases align to TRBD1. Looked up from germline, CDR1 is WNHNN and CDR2 is SYGVQD (reference sequence). With V trimmed by 4 bases and J by 5 bases, 10 bases remained unmatched. The CDR3 is made up of 15 amino acids.

The CDR3 sequence is CASRPRGDGGYTF. The CDR3 DNA sequence: TGTGCCAGCAGGCCTCGGGGGGATGGTGGCTACACCTTC. The chain employs TRBV25-1 and TRBJ1-2, with a tentative D call TRBD1 (5 bases). In germline, CDR1 is MGHDK, CDR2 SYGVNS. CDR3 length equals 13 residues. V lost 6 bases to trimming and J lost 7 bases, with 15 bases between them.

J is TRBJ2-1 and V is TRBV9; D gene unclear. Trimming took 4 bases from V and 2 from J, leaving 13 bases between them. The CDR3 contains 15 residues. From germline, CDR1 is SGDLS and CDR2 YYNGEE. This chain's CDR3 is CASSLLGTTYNEQFF. As DNA, the CDR3 is TGTGCCAGCAGCCTCCTAGGAACTACCTACAATGAGCAGTTCTTC.

Here the CDR3 reads CASSVGQRIYEQYF. The CDR3 coding sequence is TGTGCCAGCAGCGTGGGACAGCGAATATACGAGCAGTACTTC. J is TRBJ2-7 and V is TRBV5-6; TRBD1 matches at 7 bases. J was trimmed by 4 bases and V by 4 bases; bases with no gene match: 8. The V gene's germline CDR1 is SGHDT and CDR2 YYEEEE. The CDR3 extends over 14 amino acids.

V usage is TRBV30 and J usage is TRBJ1-6; tentatively, D is TRBD1 (6 bases). This CDR3 is 13 amino acids long. Germline V lookup: CDR1 GTSNPN, CDR2 SVGIG (reference sequence). Trimming left V 2 bases short and J 10 bases short, with 12 bases between. This CDR3 reads CAWSLDSSSPLHF. The CDR3 nucleotides read TGTGCCTGGAGTTTGGACAGTAGCTCACCCCTCCACTTT.